This T cell receptor beta chain comes out of a study of CD8+ T cells in alopecia areata. Turning to the study itself: Spontaneous alopecia affected the approximately 6-13-month-old C3H/HeJ graft donors, whose skin was transplanted to roughly 7-10-week-old female C3H/HeJ mice. Study findings and constraints: Clonality in lesional scalp, especially alopecia totalis/universalis, exceeded that of normal scalp. Sequencing of scalp tissue also captures the resident alphabeta T cells of normal skin. It was less clear whether patients shared TCRs than it was in mice, possibly because of HLA.

V gave up 3 bases and J gave up 2 bases; unmatched junction bases: 3. From germline, CDR1 is NNHDY and CDR2 SYVADS. The CDR3 has 16 amino acids. Reverse transcription of extracted RNA yielded cDNA, which provided the sequencing template. Repertoires were generated with immunoSEQ multiplex PCR, while TCRdb's copy carries only in-frame clones and drops some. This repertoire holds over 100,000 clones, and none appear only once. This clone appeared many times. Its antigen remains unidentified. TCRdb's protein does not match the DNA translation at residue 13; the protein provided is translated from the DNA. Germline and genes: mouse. The read stops 3 residues short of the end of the CDR3; the missing end is completed from the germline J gene.

The rearrangement uses TRBV13-3 and TRBJ1-6, with 9 bases aligning to TRBD1. TRBJ1-6 is flagged as an ORF with uncertain function. This TCR derives from a C3H/HeJ mouse with alopecia areata. The strain bears MHC haplotype H2-k. Sequencing used lesional skin. CDR3 protein: CASSATGGPYNSPLYF. Incomplete CDR3 DNA: TGTGCCAGCAGTGCTACAGGGGGCCCCTATAATTCGCCC.